This entry describes one T cell receptor (beta chain). This specimen comes from a study of T cell changes during pregnancy in multiple sclerosis. Some clones are missing from TCRdb's copy, which holds only in-frame ones; the method was immunoSEQ multiplex PCR. The table includes 80,000 to 100,000 clones, 75% to 95% detected once. The CDR3 is 15 amino acids. V dropped 4 bases and J dropped 8 bases, with 20 bases sitting between them. Germline CDR1 and CDR2: MNHNY and SVGAGI (reference sequence). This TCR came from a female donor in good health, enrolled as a control in a pregnancy study. This material consisted of peripheral blood, taken after pregnancy. The genes are TRBV6-6 and TRBJ1-1; D is perhaps TRBD1 (6 bases). The CDR3 region is CASSSRTDLEREAFF. DNA for the CDR3: TGTGCCAGCAGTTCCCGGACAGACCTTGAGCGAGAAGCTTTCTTT.